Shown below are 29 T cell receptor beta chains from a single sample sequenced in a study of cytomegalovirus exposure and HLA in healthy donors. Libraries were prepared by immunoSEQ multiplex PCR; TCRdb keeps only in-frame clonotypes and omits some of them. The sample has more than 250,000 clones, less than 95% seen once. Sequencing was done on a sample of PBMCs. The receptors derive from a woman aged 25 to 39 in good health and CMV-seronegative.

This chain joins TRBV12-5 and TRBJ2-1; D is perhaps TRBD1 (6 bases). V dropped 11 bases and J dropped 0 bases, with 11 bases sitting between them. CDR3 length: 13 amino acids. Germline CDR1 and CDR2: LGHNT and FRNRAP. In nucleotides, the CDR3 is TGTGCTTCTGCAGGGGTCTCCTACAATGAGCAGTTCTTC. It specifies CASAGVSYNEQFF.

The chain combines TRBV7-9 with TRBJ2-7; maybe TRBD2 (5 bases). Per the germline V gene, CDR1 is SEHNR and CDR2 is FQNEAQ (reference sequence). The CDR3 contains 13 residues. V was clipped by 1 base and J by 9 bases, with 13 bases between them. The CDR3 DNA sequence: TGTGCCAGCAGCTTAGGGCAGGCCGGAGGGCAGTACTTC. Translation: CASSLGQAGGQYF.

CDR3 in DNA: TGTGCCAGTAGTATGGGACTGATAAACGAGCAGTACTTC. Translated: CASSMGLINEQYF. The V and J genes are TRBV19 and TRBJ2-7; D is possibly TRBD2 (6 bases). V was clipped by 3 bases and J by 5 bases, with 11 bases between them. CDR1 is LNHDA, CDR2 SQIVND, per germline (reference sequence). This CDR3 comprises 13 residues. The full variable domain, in which reference TRBV19 and TRBJ2-7 provide the parts outside the CDR3, is DGGITQSPKYLFRKEGQNVTLSCEQNLNHDAMYWYRQDPGQGLRLIYYSQIVNDFQKGDIAEGYSVSREKKESFPLTVTSAQKNPTAFYLCASSMGLINEQYFGPGTRLTVT.

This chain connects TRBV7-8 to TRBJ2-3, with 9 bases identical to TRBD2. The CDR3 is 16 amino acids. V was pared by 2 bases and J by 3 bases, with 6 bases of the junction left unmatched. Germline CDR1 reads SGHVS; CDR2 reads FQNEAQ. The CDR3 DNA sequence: TGTGCCAGCAGCTTATTTCTAGCGGGAATAACAGATACGCAGTATTTT. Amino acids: CASSLFLAGITDTQYF. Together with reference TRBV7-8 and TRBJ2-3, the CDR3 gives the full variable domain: GAGVSQSPRYKVAKRGQDVALRCDPISGHVSLFWYQQALGQGPEFLTYFQNEAQLDKSGLPSDRFFAERPEGSVSTLKIQRTQQEDSAVYLCASSLFLAGITDTQYFGPGTRLTVL.

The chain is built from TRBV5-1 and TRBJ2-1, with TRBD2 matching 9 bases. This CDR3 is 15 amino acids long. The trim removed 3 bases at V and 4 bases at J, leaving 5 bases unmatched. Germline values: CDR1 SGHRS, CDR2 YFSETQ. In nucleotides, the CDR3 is TGCGCCAGCAGCTCCGGGACTAGCAATTACAATGAGCAGTTCTTC. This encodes CASSSGTSNYNEQFF.

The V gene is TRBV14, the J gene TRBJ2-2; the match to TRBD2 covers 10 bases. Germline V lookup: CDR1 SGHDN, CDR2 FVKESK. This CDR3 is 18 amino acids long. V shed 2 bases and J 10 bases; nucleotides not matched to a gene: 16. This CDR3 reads CASSQIMGLALRSSELFF. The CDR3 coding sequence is TGTGCCAGCAGCCAAATTATGGGACTAGCGTTGCGGTCCTCGGAGCTGTTTTTT.

CDR3 region: CASSPWTGADEQFF. CDR3 DNA sequence: TGTGCCAGCAGCCCCTGGACGGGAGCGGATGAGCAGTTCTTC. The chain has TRBV13 and TRBJ2-1, with a weak D call TRBD2 (6 bases). The CDR3 covers 14 residues. Trimming stripped 5 bases from V and 8 bases from J, with 16 bases between. Germline CDR1 reads PRHDT; CDR2 reads FYEKMQ (reference sequence).

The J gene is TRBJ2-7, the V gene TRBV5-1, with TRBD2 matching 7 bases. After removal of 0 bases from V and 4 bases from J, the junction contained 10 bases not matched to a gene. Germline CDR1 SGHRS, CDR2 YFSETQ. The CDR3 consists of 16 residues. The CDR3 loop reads CASSLAEFASGYEQYF. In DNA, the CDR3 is TGCGCCAGCAGCTTGGCCGAGTTTGCTAGCGGTTACGAGCAGTACTTC.

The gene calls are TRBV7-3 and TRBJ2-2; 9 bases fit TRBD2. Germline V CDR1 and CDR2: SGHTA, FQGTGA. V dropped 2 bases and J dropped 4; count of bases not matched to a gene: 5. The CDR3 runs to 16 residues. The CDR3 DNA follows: TGTGCCAGCAGCTTAGCGGGAGGGCCGGGCACCGGGGAGCTGTTTTTT. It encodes CASSLAGGPGTGELFF.

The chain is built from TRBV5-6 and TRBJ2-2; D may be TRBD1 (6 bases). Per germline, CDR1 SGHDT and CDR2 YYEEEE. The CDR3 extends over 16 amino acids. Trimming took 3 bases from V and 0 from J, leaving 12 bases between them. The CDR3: CASSSNRVANTGELFF. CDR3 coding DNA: TGTGCCAGCAGCTCCAACAGGGTCGCGAACACCGGGGAGCTGTTTTTT.

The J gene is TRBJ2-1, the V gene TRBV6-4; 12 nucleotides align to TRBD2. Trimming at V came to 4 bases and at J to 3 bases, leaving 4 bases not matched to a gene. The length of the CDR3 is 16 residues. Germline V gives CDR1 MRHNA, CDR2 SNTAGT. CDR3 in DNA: TGTGCCAGCAGTGCTGGGACTAGCGGGTACTACAATGAGCAGTTCTTC. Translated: CASSAGTSGYYNEQFF.

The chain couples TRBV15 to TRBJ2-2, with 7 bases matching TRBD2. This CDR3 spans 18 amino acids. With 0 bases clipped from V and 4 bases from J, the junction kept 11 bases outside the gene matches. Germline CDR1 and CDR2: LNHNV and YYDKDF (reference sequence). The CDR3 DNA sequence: TGTGCCACCAGCAGAGATCGGGGGAGGGCCAGGGTCACCGGGGAGCTGTTTTTT. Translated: CATSRDRGRARVTGELFF.

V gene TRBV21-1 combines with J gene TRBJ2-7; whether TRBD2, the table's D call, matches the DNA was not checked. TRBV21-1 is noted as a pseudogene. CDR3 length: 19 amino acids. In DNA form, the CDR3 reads TGTGCCAGCAGCAAGGTCCTCGGGGAGCGGGAGGGCCCCTCTGGCGAGCAGTACTTC. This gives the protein CASSKVLGEREGPSGEQYF.

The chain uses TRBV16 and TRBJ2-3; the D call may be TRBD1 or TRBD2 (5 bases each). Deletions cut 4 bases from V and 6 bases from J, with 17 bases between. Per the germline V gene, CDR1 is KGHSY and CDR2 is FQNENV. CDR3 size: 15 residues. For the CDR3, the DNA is TGTGCCAGCAGCCCGACTGCTGCAGAGGGGGATACGCAGTATTTT. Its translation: CASSPTAAEGDTQYF.

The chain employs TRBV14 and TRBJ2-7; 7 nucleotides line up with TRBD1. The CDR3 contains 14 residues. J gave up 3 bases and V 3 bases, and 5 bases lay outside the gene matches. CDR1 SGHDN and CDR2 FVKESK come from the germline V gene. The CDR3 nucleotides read TGTGCCAGCAGCCACCCGGGACAGATCTACGAGCAGTACTTC. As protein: CASSHPGQIYEQYF.

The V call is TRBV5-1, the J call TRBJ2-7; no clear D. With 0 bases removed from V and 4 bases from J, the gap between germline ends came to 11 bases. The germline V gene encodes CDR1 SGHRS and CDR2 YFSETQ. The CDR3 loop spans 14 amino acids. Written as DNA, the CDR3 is TGCGCCAGCAGCTTGGCCCCAGGTGGTTACGAGCAGTACTTC. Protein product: CASSLAPGGYEQYF.

CDR3 in amino acids: CASREAVEQYF. The CDR3 DNA reads as TGTGCCAGCAGGGAAGCAGTCGAGCAGTACTTC. J is TRBJ2-7 and V is TRBV6-6; no definite D call. V dropped 6 bases and J dropped 6 bases, with 9 bases sitting between them. Germline CDR1 is MNHNY and CDR2 is SVGAGI (reference sequence). This CDR3 has 11 residues.

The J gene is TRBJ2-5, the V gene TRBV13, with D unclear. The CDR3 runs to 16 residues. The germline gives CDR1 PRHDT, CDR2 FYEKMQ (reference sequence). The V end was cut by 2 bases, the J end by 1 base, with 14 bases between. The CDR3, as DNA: TGTGCCAGCAGCTTACGACCCGTCCAACTCCAAGAGACCCAGTACTTC. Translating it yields CASSLRPVQLQETQYF.

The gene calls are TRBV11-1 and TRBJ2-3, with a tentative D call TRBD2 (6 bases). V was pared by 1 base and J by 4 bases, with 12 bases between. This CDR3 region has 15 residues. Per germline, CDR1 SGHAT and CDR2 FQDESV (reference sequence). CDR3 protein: CASSLEFGEADTQYF. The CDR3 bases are TGTGCCAGCAGCTTAGAATTCGGGGAGGCAGATACGCAGTATTTT. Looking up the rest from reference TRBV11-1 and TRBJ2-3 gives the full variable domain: EAEVAQSPRYKITEKSQAVAFWCDPISGHATLYWYRQILGQGPELLVQFQDESVVDDSQLPKDRFSAERLKGVDSTLKIQPAELGDSAMYLCASSLEFGEADTQYFGPGTRLTVL.

The CDR3 nucleotides read TGTGCCAGCAGCTTGGCTATAAGGGGAGACTATGGCTACACCTTC. It codes for CASSLAIRGDYGYTF. The gene calls are TRBV5-8 and TRBJ1-2, with D tentatively TRBD1 (5 bases). The germline V and J ends were trimmed by 0 bases and 3 bases, with 12 bases remaining between them. The CDR3 length is 15 residues. CDR1 is SGHTS, CDR2 YDEGEE, per germline. The full variable domain, completed using reference TRBV5-8 and TRBJ1-2, is EAGVTQSPTHLIKTRGQQATLRCSPISGHTSVYWYQQALGLGLQFLLWYDEGEERNRGNFPPRFSGRQFPNYSSELNVNALELEDSALYLCASSLAIRGDYGYTFGSGTRLTVV.

The CDR3 region is CASSRTSGGGPYEQYF. The CDR3 nucleotides read TGTGCCAGCAGCCGGACTAGCGGGGGGGGGCCCTACGAGCAGTACTTC. V usage is TRBV11-2 and J usage is TRBJ2-7; TRBD2 aligns across 15 bases. The CDR3 sequence is 16 residues long. V shed 5 bases and J 2 bases; nucleotides not matched to a gene: 4. Germline CDR1 SGHAT, CDR2 FQNNGV.

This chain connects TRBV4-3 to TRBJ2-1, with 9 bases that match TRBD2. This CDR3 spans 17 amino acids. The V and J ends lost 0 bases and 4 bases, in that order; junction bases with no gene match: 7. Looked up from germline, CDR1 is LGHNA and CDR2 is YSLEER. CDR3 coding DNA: TGCGCCAGCAGCCAAGATAGGGCGGGAGGGGGTTACAATGAGCAGTTCTTC. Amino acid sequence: CASSQDRAGGGYNEQFF.

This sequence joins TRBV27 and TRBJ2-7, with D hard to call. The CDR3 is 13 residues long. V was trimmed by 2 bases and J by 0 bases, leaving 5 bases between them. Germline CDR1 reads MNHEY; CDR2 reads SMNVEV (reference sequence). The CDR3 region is CASSLAPSYEQYF. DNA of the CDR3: TGTGCCAGCAGTTTAGCCCCCTCCTACGAGCAGTACTTC.

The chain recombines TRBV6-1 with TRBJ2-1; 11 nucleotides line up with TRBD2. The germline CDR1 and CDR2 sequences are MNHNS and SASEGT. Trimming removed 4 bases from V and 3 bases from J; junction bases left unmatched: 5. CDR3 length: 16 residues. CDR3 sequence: CASSALAGDVYNEQFF. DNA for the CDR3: TGTGCCAGCAGTGCACTAGCGGGAGATGTCTACAATGAGCAGTTCTTC.

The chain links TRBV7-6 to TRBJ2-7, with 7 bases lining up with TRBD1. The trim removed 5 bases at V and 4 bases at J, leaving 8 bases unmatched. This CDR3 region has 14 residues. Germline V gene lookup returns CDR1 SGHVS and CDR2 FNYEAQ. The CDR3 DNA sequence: TGTGCCAGCAGCCTCTTAGGGGGCTCATACGAGCAGTACTTC. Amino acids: CASSLLGGSYEQYF.

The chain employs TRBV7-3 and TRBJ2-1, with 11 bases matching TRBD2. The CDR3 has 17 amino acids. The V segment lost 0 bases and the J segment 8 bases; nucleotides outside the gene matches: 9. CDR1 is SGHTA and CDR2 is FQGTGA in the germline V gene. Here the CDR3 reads CASSLTYSGRAGDEQFF. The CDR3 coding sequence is TGTGCCAGCAGCTTAACTTATAGCGGGAGGGCCGGAGATGAGCAGTTCTTC. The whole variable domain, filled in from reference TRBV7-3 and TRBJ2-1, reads GAGVSQTPSNKVTEKGKYVELRCDPISGHTALYWYRQSLGQGPEFLIYFQGTGAADDSGLPNDRFFAVRPEGSVSTLKIQRTERGDSAVYLCASSLTYSGRAGDEQFFGPGTRLTVL.

CDR3: CSVERGRGVDTQYF. DNA of the CDR3: TGCAGCGTTGAAAGGGGCAGGGGAGTAGATACGCAGTATTTT. The chain combines TRBV29-1 with TRBJ2-3; tentative D call: TRBD1 (6 bases). The CDR3 has 14 residues. Trimming shortened V by 2 bases and J by 5 bases, and 14 bases separated the two germline ends. Germline loops: CDR1 SQVTM, CDR2 ANQGSEA.

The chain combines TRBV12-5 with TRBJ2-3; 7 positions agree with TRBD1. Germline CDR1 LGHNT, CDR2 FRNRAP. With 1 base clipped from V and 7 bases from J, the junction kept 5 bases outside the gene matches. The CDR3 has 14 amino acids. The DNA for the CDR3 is TGTGCTAGTGGTTTGGCCGACAGGGTGAATACGCAGTATTTT. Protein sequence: CASGLADRVNTQYF.

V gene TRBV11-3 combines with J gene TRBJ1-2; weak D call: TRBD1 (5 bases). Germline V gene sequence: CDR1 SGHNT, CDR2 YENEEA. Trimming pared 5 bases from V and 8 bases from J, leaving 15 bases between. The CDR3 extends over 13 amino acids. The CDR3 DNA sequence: TGTGCCAGCAGCCCCGGGGGACTTTCGGGCTACACCTTC. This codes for CASSPGGLSGYTF.